The sample holds a few counts of the clone carrying this T cell receptor beta chain. Antigen: not known. Ligated cDNA underwent four rounds of PCR with nested alpha and beta constant region primers and SP2. For blood and skin samples, reverse transcription used TCR alpha and beta constant primers. TCRdb recomputed calls from the 5' RACE reads with MiXCR, one row per CDR3 protein. The table includes tens of thousands of distinct CDR3 sequences, over 7% detected once. The source of the sample is a study of naive and memory T cell subsets. The CDR3 consists of 15 residues. The germline V and J ends were trimmed by 5 bases and 3 bases, with 13 bases remaining between them. Study results and caveats: This RNA-based method may be sensitive to activation-related transcript changes.

An oligonucleotide containing a UMI was ligated to the 3' end of TCR cDNA. RNA was extracted from over 2 ml of whole blood of healthy adults. Cells were not sorted; total RNA input targeted roughly 1 to 1000 ng. The gene calls are TRBV12-3 or TRBV12-4 and TRBJ1-4; D gene uncertain. The clonotype originates from a male donor in good health. As DNA, the CDR3 is TGTGCCAGCAGTCCCATGGGAGGATCTAATGAAAAACTGTTTTTT. It yields the protein CASSPMGGSNEKLFF.